The entry below describes one T cell receptor (beta chain). Its matching antigen is unknown. One end of the junction fails to match germline, which may point to a read error. The CDR3 has 16 amino acids. The germline V gene has CDR1 WSHSY and CDR2 SAAADI. This entry belongs to a study of metastatic and nonmetastatic thyroid tumors. Background on the study: Repertoires from malignant and benign thyroid patients were compared across blood and tumor or nodule tissue.

Every patient was untreated before thyroid surgery. TCRdb re-processed the PCR reads through MiXCR. The sample has about 52,000 clones; more than 15% are singletons. The study, taken as a whole, reports: It was reported that TCR beta diversity was significantly higher in malignant thyroid tumors than benign nodules, in blood and tumor.

V and J are TRBV10-2 and TRBJ2-6; D possibly matches TRBD1 or TRBD2 (5 bases each). The sample taken for sequencing was blood. The TCR comes from a female donor with papillary thyroid cancer or a benign thyroid nodule (not recorded which). Some clones in this sample may be carry-over from other donors' samples. This chain's CDR3 is CASSESRVNGANVLTF. CDR3 DNA: TGCGCCAGCAGTGAGTCTAGGGTAAACGGGGCAAACGTCCTGACTTTC.